The rows below give T cell receptor beta chains drawn from one sample of a study of shared clonotypes between healthy human individuals. This table comes from immunoSEQ multiplex PCR, and its TCRdb copy is limited to in-frame clones, with some not included. This table has 2 million to 2.5 million clones, approximately 96% appearing once. Sequencing input: naive CD4+ T cells sorted from blood. The source is a man younger than 30 in good health. Both conserved end residues are part of each CDR3. Fields, in order: D gene, V gene, J gene, clone size, CDR3 DNA, CDR3 protein. D genes are given only for firm matches. Some rows have no size entry. The others give once, few or many, or a class for an expanded clone.

NA	TRBV28	TRBJ1-1	NA	TGTGCCAGCGCCGTCTTAGGGACTGCGAACACTGAAGCTTTCTTT	CASAVLGTANTEAFF
TRBD1	TRBV7-2	TRBJ1-1	NA	TGTGCCAGCAGCTTAGACAGGGGGCGGTCTGAAGCTTTCTTT	CASSLDRGRSEAFF
NA	TRBV29-1	TRBJ1-1	NA	TGCAGCGTTTCCGATGGCACTGAGGCTTTCTTT	CSVSDGTEAFF
TRBD1	TRBV6-1	TRBJ1-4	once	TGTGCCAGCAGTGTACGACTGGGACAGAATAATGAAAAACTGTTTTTT	CASSVRLGQNNEKLFF
NA	TRBV2	TRBJ1-1	NA	TGTGCCAGCAGTGAAGTCATTGTCAGGATAGCTTTAGCTTTCTTT	CASSEVIVRIALAFF
NA	TRBV18	TRBJ2-7	NA	TGTGCCAGCTCACCAGACAGGAGCTCCTACGAGCAGTACTTC	CASSPDRSSYEQYF
TRBD1	TRBV19	TRBJ2-7	NA	TGTGCCAGTAGTACCTATGGACAGGTCCAAGGGTACGAGCAGTACTTC	CASSTYGQVQGYEQYF
TRBD1	TRBV12-5	TRBJ2-2	NA	TGTGCTAGTGGTTTGGGGACAGGGTCGAACACCGGGGAGCTGTTTTTT	CASGLGTGSNTGELFF
NA	TRBV7-2	TRBJ2-1	NA	TGTGCCAGCAGCCGTGCCGGGGGTGAGCAGTTCTTC	CASSRAGGEQFF
NA	TRBV5-1	TRBJ1-3	NA	TGCGCCAGCAGCTGGTCTCAAGAGCCCGGAAACACCATATATTTT	CASSWSQEPGNTIYF
NA	TRBV7-2	TRBJ2-7	NA	TGTGCCAGCAGCCGGGACGGCCGCTACGAGCAGTACTTC	CASSRDGRYEQYF
TRBD1	TRBV7-2	TRBJ2-2	NA	TGTGCCAGCAGCCAGGGACAGGGGGCAACCGGGGAGCTGTTTTTT	CASSQGQGATGELFF
NA	TRBV29-1	TRBJ2-3	NA	TGCAGCGTTGGCCCGGGGGTAGGAGATACGCAGTATTTT	CSVGPGVGDTQYF
NA	TRBV7-9	TRBJ2-7	NA	TGTGCCAGCTATGATCTACGTTATCAAAGCTCCTACGAGCAGTACTTC	CASYDLRYQSSYEQYF
NA	TRBV5-4	TRBJ2-5	once	TGTGCCAGCAGCTTGGATAATTTGGAGACCCAGTACTTC	CASSLDNLETQYF
TRBD2	TRBV5-1	TRBJ2-3	NA	TGCGCCAGCCGAACGCCAGGCCTAGCGGGAGAGACAGATACGCAGTATTTT	CASRTPGLAGETDTQYF
NA	TRBV6-5	TRBJ2-7	once	TGTGCCAGCGGAAGGGGTAGGCACGAGCAGTACTTC	CASGRGRHEQYF
TRBD1	TRBV5-1	TRBJ2-2	NA	TGCGCCAGCAGCTCCGGACAGGCGAACACCGGGGAGCTGTTTTTT	CASSSGQANTGELFF
TRBD1	TRBV6-5	TRBJ2-7	NA	TGTGCCAGCTCCTTAGGGACAGGGGGAGAGCAGTACTTC	CASSLGTGGEQYF
NA	TRBV15	TRBJ2-6	NA	TGTGCCACCAGCAGAGATATCGACTCTGGGGCCAACGTCCTGACTTTC	CATSRDIDSGANVLTF
NA	TRBV7-9	TRBJ1-5	few	TGTGCCAGCAGCTTAAGGTGGGAGAATAGCAATCAGCCCCAGCATTTT	CASSLRWENSNQPQHF
NA	TRBV4-1	TRBJ2-1	NA	TGCGCCAGCAGCCAACAGGGGGGGGTTTCCTACAATGAGCAGTTCTTC	CASSQQGGVSYNEQFF
NA	TRBV18	TRBJ1-1	NA	TGTGCCAGCTCAGCCCGGGGGGAGGCTGAAGCTTTCTTT	CASSARGEAEAFF
TRBD1	TRBV6-5	TRBJ2-7	NA	TGTGCCAGCAGTGGATCCGGGACAGGGTTCGTCGAGCAGTACTTC	CASSGSGTGFVEQYF
NA	TRBV10-3	TRBJ2-1	NA	TGTGCCACCCTGGGGGTGGGGGCCTGGAATGAGCAGTTCTTC	CATLGVGAWNEQFF
NA	TRBV7-9	TRBJ1-4	NA	TGTGCCAGCAGATACGGAACAACTAATGAAAAACTGTTTTTT	CASRYGTTNEKLFF
TRBD1	TRBV30	TRBJ2-3	NA	TGTGCCTGGAGTGCTGCCGGGACAGGGGGCACAGATACGCAGTATTTT	CAWSAAGTGGTDTQYF
TRBD2	TRBV11-2	TRBJ2-7	NA	TGTGCCAGCCGAGACGAGCGGGAGAAGTTCGAGCAGTACTTC	CASRDEREKFEQYF
NA	TRBV19	TRBJ1-1	NA	TGTGCCAGTAGTATAGGTCGGGGGACTAAAGCTTTCTTT	CASSIGRGTKAFF
TRBD1	TRBV2	TRBJ1-6	NA	TGTGCCAGCAGTGGAGGACAGGGAGGTTCACCCCTCCACTTT	CASSGGQGGSPLHF
TRBD2	TRBV2	TRBJ2-7	NA	TGTGCCAGCAGTGGAATACTAGCGGGAGGGCCGAAGGAGCAGTACTTC	CASSGILAGGPKEQYF
TRBD1	TRBV28	TRBJ1-2	NA	TGTGCCAGCAGTTTAGAGTGGAGGGGGCAAGGCCAAATTTATGGCTACACCTTC	CASSLEWRGQGQIYGYTF
NA	TRBV11-2	TRBJ2-2	NA	TGTGCCAGCAGATCTGGAAACACCGGGGAGCTGTTTTTT	CASRSGNTGELFF